Here is one T cell receptor (beta chain) with its context. This sample is drawn from a study of blood T cell repertoires in COVID-19. Repertoires were generated with immunoSEQ multiplex PCR, while TCRdb's copy carries only in-frame clones and drops some. The table shows about 230,000 clones, with less than 85% occurring only once. The CDR3 sequence is 15 residues long. From germline, CDR1 is SEHNR and CDR2 FQNEAQ (reference sequence). V trimming: 1 base; J trimming: 3 bases; junction bases outside the gene matches: 2. The chain recombines TRBV7-9 with TRBJ2-1; TRBD1 matches at 8 bases. The clonotype was recovered from a man aged 55 to 70 who had recovered from COVID-19. The sample taken for sequencing was PBMCs or T cells enriched from blood (not recorded which). The CDR3 loop reads CASSLVGQGYNEQFF. For the CDR3, the DNA is TGTGCCAGCAGCTTAGTAGGACAGGGCTACAATGAGCAGTTCTTC.